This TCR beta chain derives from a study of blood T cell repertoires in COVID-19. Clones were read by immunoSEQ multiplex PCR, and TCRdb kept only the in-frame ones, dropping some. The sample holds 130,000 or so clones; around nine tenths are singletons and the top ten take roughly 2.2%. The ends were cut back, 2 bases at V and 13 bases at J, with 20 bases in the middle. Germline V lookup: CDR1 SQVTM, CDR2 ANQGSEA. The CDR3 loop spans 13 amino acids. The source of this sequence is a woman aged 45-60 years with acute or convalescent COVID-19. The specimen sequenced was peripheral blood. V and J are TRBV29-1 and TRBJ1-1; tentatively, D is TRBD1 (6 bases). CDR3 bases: TGCAGCGTTGAATTGGGGAAAGCTTCAGGGGATTTCTTT. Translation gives CSVELGKASGDFF.